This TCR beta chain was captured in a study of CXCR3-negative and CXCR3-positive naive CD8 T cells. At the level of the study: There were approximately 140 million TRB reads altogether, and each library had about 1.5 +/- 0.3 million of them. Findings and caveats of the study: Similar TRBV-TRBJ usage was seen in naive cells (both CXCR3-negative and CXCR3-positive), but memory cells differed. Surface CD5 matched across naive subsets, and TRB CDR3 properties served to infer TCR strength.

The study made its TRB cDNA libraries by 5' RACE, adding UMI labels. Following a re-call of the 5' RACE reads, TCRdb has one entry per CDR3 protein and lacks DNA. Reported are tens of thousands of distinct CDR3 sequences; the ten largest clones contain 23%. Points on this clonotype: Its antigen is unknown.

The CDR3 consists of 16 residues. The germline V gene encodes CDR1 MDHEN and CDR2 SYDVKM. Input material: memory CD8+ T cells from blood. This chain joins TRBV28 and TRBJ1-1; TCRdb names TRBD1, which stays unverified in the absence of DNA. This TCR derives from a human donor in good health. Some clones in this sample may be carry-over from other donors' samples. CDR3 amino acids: CASSPAGQETNTEAFF.